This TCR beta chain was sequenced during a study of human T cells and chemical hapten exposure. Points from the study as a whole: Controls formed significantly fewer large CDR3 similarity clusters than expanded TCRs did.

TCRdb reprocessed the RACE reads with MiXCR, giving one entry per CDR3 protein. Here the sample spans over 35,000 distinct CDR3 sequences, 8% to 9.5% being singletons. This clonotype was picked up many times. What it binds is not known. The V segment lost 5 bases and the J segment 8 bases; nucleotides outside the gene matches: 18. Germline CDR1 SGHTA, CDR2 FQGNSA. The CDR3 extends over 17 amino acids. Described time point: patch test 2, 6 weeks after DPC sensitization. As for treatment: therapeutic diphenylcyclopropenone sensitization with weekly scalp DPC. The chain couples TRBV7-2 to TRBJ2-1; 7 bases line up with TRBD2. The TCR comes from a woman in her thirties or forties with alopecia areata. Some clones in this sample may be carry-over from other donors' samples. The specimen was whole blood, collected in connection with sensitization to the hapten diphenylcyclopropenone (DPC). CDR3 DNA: TGTGCCAGCAGCCCGCGGACCGTTTGGGGAGGGTCCCATGAGCAGTTCTTC. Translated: CASSPRTVWGGSHEQFF.